This TCR beta chain came from a study of OX40 agonist ivuxolimab in advanced cancers. Across the whole study: Patients received ivuxolimab, an intravenous treatment, every 2 weeks at 0.01 to 10 mg/kg. The study reported partial responses in three patients: one hepatocellular carcinoma, two cutaneous melanoma.

Germline CDR1 and CDR2: SGHDT and YYEEEE. The V and J ends lost 1 base and 4 bases respectively, with 11 bases between them. CDR3 length: 14 residues. Systemic immunosuppression or a history of autoimmune disease excluded patients. Assay used: immunoSEQ multiplex PCR; TCRdb lists only in-frame clones, some missing. The sample shows tens of thousands of clones, 70% to 90% of them seen only once. V and J are TRBV5-6 and TRBJ2-5; D is uncertain. The specimen comprised CD4+ or CD8+ T cells sorted from blood, sampled in a trial of the OX40 agonist ivuxolimab. This TCR derives from an adult with an advanced solid tumor such as melanoma, head and neck, liver or kidney cancer. This CDR3 is CASSLRFSPETQYF. CDR3 in DNA: TGTGCCAGCAGCTTGAGGTTTAGTCCAGAGACCCAGTACTTC.